The present T cell receptor (beta chain) was sequenced within a study of regulatory T cells in long-lasting Graves disease. On the study more broadly: Antithyroid drug use was under 3 months in newly diagnosed Graves' patients. Notes on the study in general: Compared with new cases, persistent Graves' patients showed reduced TCR diversity.

Regarding this clonotype: Its antigen remains unknown.

CDR1 is LNHNV, CDR2 YYDKDF, per germline (reference sequence). The V and J ends lost 0 bases and 5 bases respectively, with 8 bases between them. The CDR3 extends over 13 amino acids. To make TCR beta libraries, researchers used iRepertoire HTBI primers and Arm-PCR of CDR3 regions. Each CDR3 protein is one row after TCRdb ran MiXCR on the multiplex PCR reads. The sample consists of around 480,000 distinct CDR3 sequences, roughly 17% of them appearing once. Sample time point: newly diagnosed GD, antithyroid drugs for less than 3 months. Researchers made the TCR library from RNA that was extracted from PBMCs. The source of the patients was an endocrinology department in Xi'an, China. These same data were also listed under a study on T cells in Graves' hyperthyroidism and ophthalmopathy.

The chain has TRBV15 and TRBJ2-7; D gene ambiguous. Sequencing was performed on peripheral blood mononuclear cells (PBMCs), taken at new diagnosis, from a patient treated with antithyroid drugs. The origin of this receptor is a man in his forties with Graves disease. CDR3 sequence: CATSRDEGNEQYF. The CDR3 DNA reads TGTGCCACCAGCAGAGATGAAGGGAACGAGCAGTACTTC. The full variable domain, rest sourced from reference TRBV15 and TRBJ2-7, is DAMVIQNPRYQVTQFGKPVTLSCSQTLNHNVMYWYQQKSSQAPKLLFHYYDKDFNNEADTPDNFQSRRPNTSFCFLDIRSPGLGDTAMYLCATSRDEGNEQYFGPGTRLTVT.